These 30 T cell receptor beta chains originate from one sample sequenced in a study of blood T cell repertoires in COVID-19. Clones were read by immunoSEQ multiplex PCR, and TCRdb kept only the in-frame ones, dropping some. The profile shows 150,000 to 200,000 clones, just under 90% of them singletons. Sample: peripheral blood. Receptor source: a woman between 18 and 29 years old who had recovered from COVID-19.

The rearrangement uses TRBV24-1 and TRBJ2-6; D is perhaps TRBD1 (6 bases). The ends were cut back, 3 bases at V and 2 bases at J, with 19 bases in the middle. Germline lookup yields CDR1 KGHDR and CDR2 SFDVKD. The CDR3 length is 19 residues. CDR3 in amino acids: CATSDRKLQTGTGANVLTF. Here the CDR3 DNA reads TGTGCCACCAGTGATCGAAAGCTTCAAACAGGGACTGGGGCCAACGTCCTGACTTTC.

The table lists this clone with a count of one. The V and J genes are TRBV6-2 or TRBV6-3 and TRBJ2-2; no clear D gene. Trimming took 2 bases from V and 8 from J, leaving 9 bases between them. CDR3 length: 13 amino acids. Germline-derived CDR1 and CDR2 are MNHEY and SVGEGT. The DNA for the CDR3 is TGTGCCAGCAGTTACAGTCGTAGTGGGGAGCTGTTTTTT. It is translated as CASSYSRSGELFF.

This sequence joins TRBV19 and TRBJ2-2, with 9 bases fitting TRBD2. The CDR3 covers 18 residues. Germline V gives CDR1 LNHDA, CDR2 SQIVND (reference sequence). Trimming at V came to 1 base and at J to 2 bases, leaving 8 bases not matched to a gene. The CDR3 DNA reads TGTGCCAGTAGTATAGGAGTAGCGGGGGCCTTAAACACCGGGGAGCTGTTTTTT. It encodes CASSIGVAGALNTGELFF.

The rearrangement links TRBV19 to TRBJ1-5, with unresolved D. There are 14 residues in the CDR3. Germline loops: CDR1 LNHDA, CDR2 SQIVND (reference sequence). Deletions cut 3 bases from V and 5 bases from J, with 11 bases between. CDR3 nucleotides: TGTGCCAGTAGTATTTTCGCGCGTTATCAGCCCCAGCATTTT. This translates into CASSIFARYQPQHF.

V is TRBV12-1 and J is TRBJ2-7; no DNA check was done on the table's D call, TRBD1. TRBV12-1 is shown as a pseudogene. The CDR3 contains 15 residues. CDR3 nucleotide sequence: TGTGCCAGCACCCCAACAGGGGACCCCCCTTACGAGCAGTACGTC. Translation gives CASTPTGDPPYEQYV.

The V call is TRBV7-9, the J call TRBJ2-3; 7 nucleotides agree with TRBD2. CDR1 SEHNR and CDR2 FQNEAQ come from the germline V gene (reference sequence). V shed 1 base, J shed 3 bases, and the junction held 7 bases outside the gene matches. This CDR3 is built from 16 residues. This chain's CDR3 is CASSLGVGGPTDTQYF. In DNA, the CDR3 is TGTGCCAGCAGCTTAGGTGTGGGAGGGCCAACAGATACGCAGTATTTT. Full variable domain (rest looked up from reference TRBV7-9 and TRBJ2-3): DTGVSQNPRHKITKRGQNVTFRCDPISEHNRLYWYRQTLGQGPEFLTYFQNEAQLEKSRLLSDRFSAERPKGSFSTLEIQRTEQGDSAMYLCASSLGVGGPTDTQYFGPGTRLTVL.

This chain uses TRBV6-2 or TRBV6-3 with TRBJ2-1; 8 bases are shared with TRBD2. V dropped 3 bases and J dropped 7; count of bases not matched to a gene: 5. The CDR3 totals 14 residues. Germline values: CDR1 MNHEY, CDR2 SVGEGT. The CDR3 here is CASSYTLAVNEQFF. CDR3 sequence (DNA): TGTGCCAGCAGTTATACACTAGCGGTGAATGAGCAGTTCTTC.

This chain connects TRBV4-3 to TRBJ2-7; D not resolved. V gave up 1 base and J gave up 2 bases, with 12 bases separating them. The germline gives CDR1 LGHNA, CDR2 YSLEER. The CDR3 runs 15 residues. CDR3 nucleotides: TGCGCCAGCAGCCAAGGCTTGAGCCGAGCCTACGAGCAGTACTTC. Translated: CASSQGLSRAYEQYF.

The chain recombines TRBV5-4 with TRBJ2-2; 9 bases match TRBD2. V lost 0 bases and J lost 7; bases outside the gene matches: 7. There are 16 residues in the CDR3. Germline loops: CDR1 SGHNT, CDR2 YYREEE (reference sequence). CDR3 sequence reads: CASSLGLAGVNGELFF. DNA for the CDR3: TGTGCCAGCAGCTTGGGGTTAGCGGGAGTGAACGGGGAGCTGTTTTTT.

Notes on this clone: Relative to the germline gene, one junction end is altered; a read error may explain this. The V and J genes are TRBV27 and TRBJ2-5; TRBD1 matches 9 bases. Germline V gives CDR1 MNHEY, CDR2 SMNVEV (reference sequence). The CDR3 spans 12 residues. The CDR3 sequence: CASSSPGTGTNF. DNA for the CDR3: TGTGCCAGCAGTTCCCCCGGGACAGGGACAAACTTC.

V is TRBV14 and J is TRBJ2-5; 7 positions agree with TRBD1. Looked up from germline, CDR1 is SGHDN and CDR2 is FVKESK. This CDR3 has 14 amino acids. V shed 3 bases and J 12 bases; nucleotides not matched to a gene: 13. CDR3 protein: CASSHRVARDSKYF. In DNA form, the CDR3 reads TGTGCCAGCAGCCATCGAGTGGCACGGGACAGCAAGTACTTC. Full variable domain (missing parts from reference TRBV14 and TRBJ2-5): EAGVTQFPSHSVIEKGQTVTLRCDPISGHDNLYWYRRVMGKEIKFLLHFVKESKQDESGMPNNRFLAERTGGTYSTLKVQPAELEDSGVYFCASSHRVARDSKYFGPGTRLLVL.

The chain has TRBV7-9 and TRBJ2-3, with 9 bases matching TRBD2. Unmatched junction bases numbered 17, after V lost 5 bases and J lost 5 bases. The CDR3 has 18 residues. Germline CDR1 reads SEHNR; CDR2 reads FQNEAQ (reference sequence). The CDR3 DNA sequence: TGTGCCAGCAGCCCCCCCCTCGTAGCGCGGGGGGGGGAAGATACGCAGTATTTT. It is translated as CASSPPLVARGGEDTQYF. Variable domain in full (rest from reference TRBV7-9 and TRBJ2-3): DTGVSQNPRHKITKRGQNVTFRCDPISEHNRLYWYRQTLGQGPEFLTYFQNEAQLEKSRLLSDRFSAERPKGSFSTLEIQRTEQGDSAMYLCASSPPLVARGGEDTQYFGPGTRLTVL.

CDR3 in DNA: TGCGCCAGCAGCTCCGTGGGGGGGGCGTCCTACAATGAGCAGTTCTTC. It specifies CASSSVGGASYNEQFF. The V gene is TRBV5-1, the J gene TRBJ2-1, with a possible D match to TRBD2 (7 bases). Germline V gene data show CDR1 as SGHRS and CDR2 as YFSETQ. Trimming left V 3 bases short and J 1 base short, with 14 bases between. CDR3 size: 16 residues.

The rearrangement uses TRBV19 and TRBJ2-3, with a tentative D call TRBD2 (6 bases). The germline CDR1 and CDR2 sequences are LNHDA and SQIVND (reference sequence). The CDR3 runs to 14 residues. V lost 3 bases to trimming and J lost 1 base, with 8 bases between them. CDR3 amino acids: CASSMEGGTDTQYF. The CDR3 coding sequence is TGTGCCAGTAGTATGGAGGGAGGCACAGATACGCAGTATTTT.

The rearrangement joins TRBV2 to TRBJ1-5; D may be TRBD1 (5 bases). Per germline, CDR1 SNHLY and CDR2 FYNNEI. The CDR3 covers 16 residues. V was clipped by 8 bases and J by 0 bases, with 17 bases between them. The CDR3 protein is CASRGLSDYSNQPQHF. As DNA, the CDR3 is TGTGCCAGCCGGGGACTGAGTGATTATAGCAATCAGCCCCAGCATTTT.

This clone has only a few counts. The DNA of the CDR3 is TGCGCCAGCAGCCAAGTCGGTCAGGGCGGTGGAAACACCATATATTTT. It encodes CASSQVGQGGGNTIYF. This chain connects TRBV4-1 to TRBJ1-3; maybe TRBD1 (5 bases). Germline V gene data show CDR1 as MGHRA and CDR2 as YSYEKL. The CDR3 is 16 amino acids. V was trimmed by 1 base and J by 3 bases, leaving 13 bases between them.

The chain carries TRBV7-9 and TRBJ2-7; a weak D match, TRBD1 (6 bases). Trimming removed 0 bases from V and 7 bases from J, with 19 bases in between. The CDR3 is 16 amino acids. Germline CDR1 reads SEHNR; CDR2 reads FQNEAQ (reference sequence). CDR3 sequence: CASSLAADSLTGEQYF. The CDR3 DNA follows: TGTGCCAGCAGCTTAGCTGCGGACAGCCTCACTGGGGAGCAGTACTTC.

The chain is built from TRBV6-6 and TRBJ2-1; TRBD2 might be the D (5 bases). The V end lost 2 bases, the J end lost 3 bases, and 11 bases lay between the germline ends. This CDR3 is 15 amino acids long. Germline V CDR1 and CDR2: MNHNY, SVGAGI (reference sequence). The chain's CDR3 is CASSYGLASYNEQFF. As DNA, the CDR3 is TGTGCCAGCAGTTACGGGTTAGCGAGCTACAATGAGCAGTTCTTC.

The chain carries TRBV6-4 and TRBJ2-2, with 9 bases that match TRBD2. Trimming cost V 6 bases and J 0 bases; bases outside gene matches: 5. The length of the CDR3 is 16 residues. Germline values: CDR1 MRHNA, CDR2 SNTAGT. In DNA, the CDR3 is TGTGCCAGCAGGGCAGCGGGAGGCCCGAACACCGGGGAGCTGTTTTTT. As protein: CASRAAGGPNTGELFF.

This sequence joins TRBV29-1 and TRBJ1-1, with 8 bases lining up with TRBD1. The V gene end was trimmed by 6 bases and the J gene end by 8 bases; junction bases not matched to a gene: 2. Germline lookup yields CDR1 SQVTM and CDR2 ANQGSEA. This CDR3 contains 10 residues. For the CDR3, the DNA is TGCAGCGTATGGACAGGGGAAGCTTTCTTT. Its protein is CSVWTGEAFF. The full variable domain, in which reference TRBV29-1 and TRBJ1-1 provide the parts outside the CDR3, is SAVISQKPSRDICQRGTSLTIQCQVDSQVTMMFWYRQQPGQSLTLIATANQGSEATYESGFVIDKFPISRPNLTFSTLTVSNMSPEDSSIYLCSVWTGEAFFGQGTRLTVV.

This chain connects TRBV6-2 or TRBV6-3 to TRBJ2-7, with 9 bases matching TRBD2. This CDR3 is built from 17 residues. J gave up 2 bases and V 2 bases, and 10 bases lay outside the gene matches. CDR1 and CDR2 from the germline V gene are MNHEY and SVGEGT. The CDR3 nucleotides are TGTGCCAGCAGTTACGGATCTAGCGGGGAACGAACCTACGAGCAGTACTTC. Translating it yields CASSYGSSGERTYEQYF.

This chain connects TRBV5-8 to TRBJ1-3; 9 positions match TRBD1. This CDR3 region has 16 residues. The ends lost 4 bases at V and 0 bases at J; junction bases unmatched: 5. Germline CDR1 and CDR2: SGHTS and YDEGEE. Here the CDR3 reads CASSVRDRASGNTIYF. The CDR3, as DNA: TGTGCCAGCAGCGTCCGGGACAGGGCCTCTGGAAACACCATATATTTT.

The chain recombines TRBV18 with TRBJ2-5; maybe TRBD2 (5 bases). The CDR3 has 13 residues. The V gene lost 4 bases and the J gene lost 4 bases, with 10 bases spanning the gap. Germline CDR1 and CDR2: KGHSH and LQKENI. CDR3 sequence reads: CASSRLRGETQYF. CDR3 nucleotides: TGTGCCAGCTCACGGCTCCGGGGAGAGACCCAGTACTTC.

CDR3 in amino acids: CASRADGILNTEAFF. The CDR3 DNA reads as TGCGCCAGCAGGGCCGACGGGATCTTGAACACTGAAGCTTTCTTT. This chain joins TRBV5-1 and TRBJ1-1; D is ambiguous. CDR1 is SGHRS, CDR2 YFSETQ, per germline. The CDR3 contains 15 residues. Between the trimmed V and J ends, which lost 5 bases and 0 bases, there was a span of 14 bases.

The count of this clone is one. This chain links TRBV5-6 with TRBJ1-2; 11 nucleotides line up with TRBD1. This CDR3 spans 13 amino acids. Germline V CDR1 and CDR2: SGHDT, YYEEEE. The junction had 1 base not matched to a gene; V was cut back by 2 bases and J by 7 bases. The CDR3 here is CASSFGTGGGYTF. CDR3 nucleotides: TGTGCCAGCAGCTTCGGGACAGGGGGTGGCTACACCTTC.

This rearrangement joins TRBV15 to TRBJ1-5; TRBD1 is a possible D gene (5 bases). Deletions cut 8 bases from V and 0 bases from J, with 14 bases between. This CDR3 region has 15 residues. CDR1 and CDR2 (germline): LNHNV, YYDKDF (reference sequence). The CDR3 DNA sequence: TGTGCCACCGCCGCGGGACTTAATAGCAATCAGCCCCAGCATTTT. Its protein is CATAAGLNSNQPQHF.

V gene TRBV2 combines with J gene TRBJ2-3; D gene uncertain. Trimming stripped 3 bases from V and 7 bases from J, with 8 bases between. The CDR3 totals 12 residues. Per germline, CDR1 SNHLY and CDR2 FYNNEI. This chain's CDR3 is CASSESLHTQYF. Written as DNA, the CDR3 is TGTGCCAGCAGTGAGTCTCTACATACGCAGTATTTT.

This clone has a handful of counts. The CDR3 is CASSVRQGITDTQYF. The CDR3 bases are TGTGCCAGCAGTGTCCGACAGGGTATCACAGATACGCAGTATTTT. The chain recombines TRBV2 with TRBJ2-3; 7 bases match TRBD1. J was trimmed by 2 bases and V by 4 bases; bases with no gene match: 6. CDR3 length: 15 amino acids. Per the germline V gene, CDR1 is SNHLY and CDR2 is FYNNEI.

The rearrangement links TRBV4-1 to TRBJ2-3; 13 nucleotides line up with TRBD2. CDR1 is MGHRA, CDR2 YSYEKL, per germline. V dropped 4 bases and J dropped 4; count of bases not matched to a gene: 14. The CDR3 spans 19 residues. As DNA, the CDR3 is TGCGCCAGCAGCCGCGGAACTAGCGGGGGGGAACGCTTATCAGATACGCAGTATTTT. The encoded protein is CASSRGTSGGERLSDTQYF.

The CDR3 loop reads CSPRREQYV. DNA for the CDR3: TGCAGTCCGAGAAGAGAGCAGTACGTC. V usage is TRBV20-1 and J usage is TRBJ2-7; D remains unclear. Trimming removed 8 bases from V and 7 bases from J, with 9 bases in between. Germline assignment: CDR1 DFQATT and CDR2 SNEGSKA (reference sequence). The CDR3 length is 9 residues.